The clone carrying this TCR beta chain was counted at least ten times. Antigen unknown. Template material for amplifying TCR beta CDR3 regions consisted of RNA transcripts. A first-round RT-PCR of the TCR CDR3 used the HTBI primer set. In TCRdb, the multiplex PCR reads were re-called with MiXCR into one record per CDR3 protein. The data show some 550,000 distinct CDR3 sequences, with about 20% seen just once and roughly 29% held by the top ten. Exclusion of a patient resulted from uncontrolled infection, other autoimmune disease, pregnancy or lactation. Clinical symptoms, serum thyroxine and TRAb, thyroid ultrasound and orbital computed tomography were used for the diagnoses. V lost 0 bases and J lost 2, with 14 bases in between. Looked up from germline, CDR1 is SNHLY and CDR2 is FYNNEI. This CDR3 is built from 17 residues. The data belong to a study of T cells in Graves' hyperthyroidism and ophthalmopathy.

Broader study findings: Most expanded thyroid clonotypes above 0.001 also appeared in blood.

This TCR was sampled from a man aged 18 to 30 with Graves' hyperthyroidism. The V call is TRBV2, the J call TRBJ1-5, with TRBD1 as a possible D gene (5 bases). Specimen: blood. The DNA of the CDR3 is TGTGCCAGCAGTGAAGCATGGGGGATTAATGGCAATCAGCCCCAGCATTTT. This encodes CASSEAWGINGNQPQHF.